These 3 T cell receptor beta chains originate from one sample sequenced in a study of blood T cell repertoires in COVID-19. The data were produced by immunoSEQ multiplex PCR, yet TCRdb's version contains in-frame clones alone and is incomplete. This table holds 250,000 to 350,000 clones, roughly 90% found once. Sequencing input: peripheral blood. The receptors stem from a man younger than 35 who had recovered from COVID-19.

The chain uses TRBV5-1 and TRBJ2-7; weak D call: TRBD2 (7 bases). This CDR3 region has 16 residues. Trimming left V 2 bases short and J 7 bases short, with 22 bases between. Germline V gives CDR1 SGHRS, CDR2 YFSETQ. The CDR3 DNA follows: TGCGCCAGCAGCTTCGCCCCCGGGATAGGGGGGGTTGAGCAGTACTTC. It specifies CASSFAPGIGGVEQYF.

The chain joins TRBV19 to TRBJ2-5; a weak D match, TRBD2 (5 bases). Between the trimmed V and J ends, which lost 7 bases and 3 bases, there was a span of 15 bases. CDR3 size: 14 residues. The germline CDR1 and CDR2 sequences are LNHDA and SQIVND (reference sequence). In DNA, the CDR3 is TGTGCCAGTAAACGCGGGTTATTAGAAGAGACCCAGTACTTC. Its translation is CASKRGLLEETQYF.

This clone was detected a few times. The chain links TRBV7-9 to TRBJ1-2; TRBD1 is a possible D gene (5 bases). The CDR3 is made up of 15 amino acids. V lost 2 bases and J 1 base, leaving 11 bases between the germline ends. The germline V gene has CDR1 SEHNR and CDR2 FQNEAQ (reference sequence). The CDR3 DNA is TGTGCCAGCAGCTTAAGGGCACAGGATAACTATGGCTACACCTTC. This gives the protein CASSLRAQDNYGYTF.